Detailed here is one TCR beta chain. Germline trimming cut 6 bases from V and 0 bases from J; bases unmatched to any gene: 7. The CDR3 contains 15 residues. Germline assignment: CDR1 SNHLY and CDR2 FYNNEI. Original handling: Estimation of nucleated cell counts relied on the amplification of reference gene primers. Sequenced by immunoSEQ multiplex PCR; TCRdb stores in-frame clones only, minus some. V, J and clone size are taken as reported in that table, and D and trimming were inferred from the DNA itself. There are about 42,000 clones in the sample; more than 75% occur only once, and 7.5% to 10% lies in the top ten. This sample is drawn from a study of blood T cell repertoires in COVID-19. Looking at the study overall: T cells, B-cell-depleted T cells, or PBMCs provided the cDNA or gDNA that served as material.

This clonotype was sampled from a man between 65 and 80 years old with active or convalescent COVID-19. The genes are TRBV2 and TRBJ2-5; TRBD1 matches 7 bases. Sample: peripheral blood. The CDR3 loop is CASRNRDSDQETQYF. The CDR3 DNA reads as TGTGCCAGCAGAAACCGGGACAGCGACCAAGAGACCCAGTACTTC.